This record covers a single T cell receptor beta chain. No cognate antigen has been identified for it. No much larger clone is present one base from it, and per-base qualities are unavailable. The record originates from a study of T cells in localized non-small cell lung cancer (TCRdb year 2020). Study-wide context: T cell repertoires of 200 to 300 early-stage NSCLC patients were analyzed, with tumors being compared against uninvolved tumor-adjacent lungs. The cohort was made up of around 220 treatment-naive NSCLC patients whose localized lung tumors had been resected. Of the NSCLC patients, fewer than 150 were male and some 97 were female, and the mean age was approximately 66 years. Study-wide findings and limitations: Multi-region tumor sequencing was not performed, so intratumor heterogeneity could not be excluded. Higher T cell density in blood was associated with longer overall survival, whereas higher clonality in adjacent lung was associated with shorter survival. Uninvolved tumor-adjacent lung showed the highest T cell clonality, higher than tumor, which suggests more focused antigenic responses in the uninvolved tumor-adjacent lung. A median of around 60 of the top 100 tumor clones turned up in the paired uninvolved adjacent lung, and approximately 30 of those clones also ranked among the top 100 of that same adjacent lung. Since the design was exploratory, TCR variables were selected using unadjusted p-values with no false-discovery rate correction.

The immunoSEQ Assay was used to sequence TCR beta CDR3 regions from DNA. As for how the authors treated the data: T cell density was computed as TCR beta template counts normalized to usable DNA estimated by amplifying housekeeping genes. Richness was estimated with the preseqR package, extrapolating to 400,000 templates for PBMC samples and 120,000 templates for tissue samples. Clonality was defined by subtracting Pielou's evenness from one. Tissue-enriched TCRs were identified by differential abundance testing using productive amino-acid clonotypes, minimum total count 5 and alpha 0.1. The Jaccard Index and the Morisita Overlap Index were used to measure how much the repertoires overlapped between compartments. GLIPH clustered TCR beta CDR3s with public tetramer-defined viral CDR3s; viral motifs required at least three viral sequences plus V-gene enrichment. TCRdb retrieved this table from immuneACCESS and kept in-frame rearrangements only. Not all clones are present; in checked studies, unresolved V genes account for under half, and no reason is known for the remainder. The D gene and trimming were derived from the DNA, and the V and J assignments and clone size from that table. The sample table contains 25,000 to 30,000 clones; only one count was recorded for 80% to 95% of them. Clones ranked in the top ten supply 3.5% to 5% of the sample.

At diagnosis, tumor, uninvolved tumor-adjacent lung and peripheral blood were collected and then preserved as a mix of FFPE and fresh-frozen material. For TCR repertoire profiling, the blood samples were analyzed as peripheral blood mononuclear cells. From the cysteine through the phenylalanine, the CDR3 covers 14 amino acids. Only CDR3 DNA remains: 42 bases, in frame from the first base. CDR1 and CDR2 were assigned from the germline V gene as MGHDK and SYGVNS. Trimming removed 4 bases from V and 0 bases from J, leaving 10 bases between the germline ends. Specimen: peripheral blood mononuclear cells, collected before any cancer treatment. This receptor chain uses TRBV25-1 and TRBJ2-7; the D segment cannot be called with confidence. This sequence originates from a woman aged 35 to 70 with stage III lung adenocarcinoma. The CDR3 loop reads CASSGDLSSYEQYF. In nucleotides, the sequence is TGTGCCAGCAGTGGAGACCTTAGCTCCTACGAGCAGTACTTC.